The 17 T cell receptor beta chains given below trace back to one sample, sequenced in a study of PD-L1 blockade in urothelial cancer. Time point defined: pretreatment peripheral blood. Repertoires were generated with immunoSEQ multiplex PCR, while TCRdb's copy carries only in-frame clones and drops some. The data contain roughly 130,000 clones, around 85% of them seen just once; the ten biggest clones take up 3% to 4%. Sequencing was performed on PBMCs, taken around atezolizumab (anti-PD-L1) treatment. These receptors were taken from a man in his fifties or sixties with urothelial cancer.

The genes are TRBV29-1 and TRBJ2-7; TRBD2 matches 10 bases. This CDR3 contains 16 residues. CDR1 is SQVTM and CDR2 is ANQGSEA in the germline V gene. V gave up 3 bases and J gave up 4 bases; unmatched junction bases: 12. CDR3 DNA: TGCAGCGTTGATGGTGGGCTAGCGGGAGTAGGGTACGAGCAGTACTTC. Protein: CSVDGGLAGVGYEQYF.

This chain uses TRBV2 with TRBJ1-5; D might be TRBD1 (5 bases). V lost 6 bases to trimming and J lost 0 bases, with 12 bases between them. CDR1 SNHLY and CDR2 FYNNEI come from the germline V gene. CDR3 size: 15 residues. Here the CDR3 reads CASRGRGYSNQPQHF. CDR3 coding DNA: TGTGCCAGCAGGGGGCGGGGCTATAGCAATCAGCCCCAGCATTTT.

This chain connects TRBV28 to TRBJ2-5; 7 positions agree with TRBD1. CDR3 length: 15 residues. Trimming at V came to 7 bases and at J to 0 bases, leaving 8 bases not matched to a gene. The V gene's germline CDR1 is MDHEN and CDR2 SYDVKM. The CDR3 loop reads CASTPDRRHQETQYF. The CDR3, as DNA: TGTGCCAGCACCCCGGACAGGCGACACCAAGAGACCCAGTACTTC.

The chain has TRBV10-3 and TRBJ2-7, with 8 bases identical to TRBD1. CDR1 is ENHRY and CDR2 is SYGVKD in the germline V gene. The V segment lost 5 bases and the J segment 2 bases; nucleotides outside the gene matches: 8. The CDR3 has 15 amino acids. The CDR3 here is CAISTTTGVPYEQYF. The CDR3 coding sequence is TGTGCCATCAGTACAACGACAGGGGTCCCCTACGAGCAGTACTTC.

V usage is TRBV18 and J usage is TRBJ1-2; the D gene is possibly TRBD1 (5 bases). Trimming left V 7 bases short and J 6 bases short, with 12 bases between. Germline loops: CDR1 KGHSH, CDR2 LQKENI. This CDR3 has 12 amino acids. DNA for the CDR3: TGTGCCAGCTTCGCCCTAGGGGATGGCTACACCTTC. It codes for CASFALGDGYTF.

The V call is TRBV5-1, the J call TRBJ1-4; tentative D call: TRBD1 (5 bases). Germline-derived CDR1 and CDR2 are SGHRS and YFSETQ. V was cut by 0 bases and J by 7 bases, with 13 bases left in between. This CDR3 contains 15 residues. Written as DNA, the CDR3 is TGCGCCAGCAGCTTGGGTGGGGCATCCACTGAAAAACTGTTTTTT. Its protein product is CASSLGGASTEKLFF. Supplemented by reference TRBV5-1 and TRBJ1-4, the full variable domain reads KAGVTQTPRYLIKTRGQQVTLSCSPISGHRSVSWYQQTPGQGLQFLFEYFSETQRNKGNFPGRFSGRQFSNSRSEMNVSTLELGDSALYLCASSLGGASTEKLFFGSGTQLSVL.

The chain has TRBV15 and TRBJ2-5; maybe TRBD2 (5 bases). CDR1 and CDR2 (germline): LNHNV, YYDKDF (reference sequence). Trimming took 0 bases from V and 3 from J, leaving 8 bases between them. The CDR3 runs to 14 residues. The CDR3 is CATSRDRGKETQYF. CDR3 coding DNA: TGTGCCACCAGCAGAGATAGAGGGAAAGAGACCCAGTACTTC.

V and J are TRBV6-6 and TRBJ2-1; 12 nucleotides agree with TRBD2. The CDR3 loop spans 15 amino acids. The V gene's germline CDR1 is MNHNY and CDR2 SVGAGI (reference sequence). V shed 2 bases, J shed 8 bases, and the junction held 4 bases outside the gene matches. The CDR3 sequence: CASSYRTSGKDEQFF. The CDR3 DNA reads as TGTGCCAGCAGTTACCGGACTAGCGGGAAGGATGAGCAGTTCTTC.

The genes are TRBV21-1 and TRBJ2-7; the DNA was not compared with TRBD2, the D call given in the table. TRBV21-1 is given as a pseudogene. The CDR3 is made up of 13 amino acids. This CDR3 is CAVEHHYLYEQYF. For the CDR3, the DNA is TGTGCTGTAGAACACCACTATCTATACGAGCAGTACTTC.

The rearrangement uses TRBV30 and TRBJ1-1; 8 nucleotides match TRBD1. Germline CDR1 is GTSNPN and CDR2 is SVGIG (reference sequence). The J segment lost 2 bases and the V segment lost 5 bases, leaving 1 base of the junction unmatched. The CDR3 is made up of 12 amino acids. The CDR3: CAWGQGNTEAFF. The CDR3 nucleotides are TGTGCCTGGGGACAGGGAAACACTGAAGCTTTCTTT.

The V call is TRBV28, the J call TRBJ2-7, with 9 bases aligning to TRBD2. The germline V gene has CDR1 MDHEN and CDR2 SYDVKM. The CDR3 is made up of 15 amino acids. Germline trimming cut 6 bases from V and 4 bases from J; bases unmatched to any gene: 10. In DNA, the CDR3 is TGTGCCAGCAGCCGCCCCCCTAGCGGGATGTACGAGCAGTACTTC. It specifies CASSRPPSGMYEQYF.

The genes are TRBV4-2 and TRBJ2-7, with 8 bases that match TRBD2. This CDR3 region has 16 residues. CDR1 LGHNA and CDR2 YNFKEQ come from the germline V gene. Unmatched junction bases numbered 11, after V lost 1 base and J lost 6 bases. The CDR3 sequence: CASSQAGREDGGEQYF. For the CDR3, the DNA is TGTGCCAGCAGCCAAGCGGGGCGGGAGGACGGAGGCGAGCAGTACTTC.

The chain combines TRBV7-8 with TRBJ2-7; 7 nucleotides agree with TRBD1. This CDR3 region has 14 residues. V lost 5 bases to trimming and J lost 1 base; unmatched junction nucleotides: 5. Germline values: CDR1 SGHVS, CDR2 FQNEAQ. CDR3 in DNA: TGTGCCAGCAGCGTGACAGGGAATTCCTACGAGCAGTACTTC. This translates into CASSVTGNSYEQYF. Drawing the rest from reference TRBV7-8 and TRBJ2-7, the complete variable domain is GAGVSQSPRYKVAKRGQDVALRCDPISGHVSLFWYQQALGQGPEFLTYFQNEAQLDKSGLPSDRFFAERPEGSVSTLKIQRTQQEDSAVYLCASSVTGNSYEQYFGPGTRLTVT.

V usage is TRBV6-1 and J usage is TRBJ1-1; D is possibly TRBD1 (6 bases). Deletions cut 2 bases from V and 0 bases from J, with 10 bases between. CDR3 length: 15 residues. Looked up from germline, CDR1 is MNHNS and CDR2 is SASEGT. CDR3 in DNA: TGTGCCAGCAGTGAACAGGGGAATATGAACACTGAAGCTTTCTTT. Its translation is CASSEQGNMNTEAFF.

V is TRBV5-8 and J is TRBJ1-5; no clear D gene. Trimming shortened V by 1 base and J by 5 bases, and 13 bases separated the two germline ends. The CDR3 has 15 amino acids. Germline-derived CDR1 and CDR2 are SGHTS and YDEGEE. The CDR3: CASSLSPSGHQPQHF. CDR3 bases: TGTGCCAGCAGCTTGAGTCCCAGTGGTCATCAGCCCCAGCATTTT.

J is TRBJ1-2 and V is TRBV5-1, with D perhaps TRBD1 (5 bases). Trimming pared 2 bases from V and 3 bases from J, leaving 14 bases between. Germline loops: CDR1 SGHRS, CDR2 YFSETQ. The CDR3 contains 15 residues. CDR3 sequence reads: CASSFQQGAYYGYTF. CDR3 DNA sequence: TGCGCCAGCAGCTTCCAGCAGGGTGCGTACTATGGCTACACCTTC. The full variable domain, its missing parts supplied by reference TRBV5-1 and TRBJ1-2, is KAGVTQTPRYLIKTRGQQVTLSCSPISGHRSVSWYQQTPGQGLQFLFEYFSETQRNKGNFPGRFSGRQFSNSRSEMNVSTLELGDSALYLCASSFQQGAYYGYTFGSGTRLTVV.

The chain couples TRBV9 to TRBJ1-3; TRBD1 agrees at 7 bases. Looked up from germline, CDR1 is SGDLS and CDR2 is YYNGEE. V lost 3 bases, J lost 8 bases, and 14 bases stayed unmatched. The CDR3 is 16 residues long. The CDR3 here is CASSAEGQHGLDTIYF. The DNA of the CDR3 is TGTGCCAGCAGCGCGGAGGGACAGCACGGCTTAGACACCATATATTTT.